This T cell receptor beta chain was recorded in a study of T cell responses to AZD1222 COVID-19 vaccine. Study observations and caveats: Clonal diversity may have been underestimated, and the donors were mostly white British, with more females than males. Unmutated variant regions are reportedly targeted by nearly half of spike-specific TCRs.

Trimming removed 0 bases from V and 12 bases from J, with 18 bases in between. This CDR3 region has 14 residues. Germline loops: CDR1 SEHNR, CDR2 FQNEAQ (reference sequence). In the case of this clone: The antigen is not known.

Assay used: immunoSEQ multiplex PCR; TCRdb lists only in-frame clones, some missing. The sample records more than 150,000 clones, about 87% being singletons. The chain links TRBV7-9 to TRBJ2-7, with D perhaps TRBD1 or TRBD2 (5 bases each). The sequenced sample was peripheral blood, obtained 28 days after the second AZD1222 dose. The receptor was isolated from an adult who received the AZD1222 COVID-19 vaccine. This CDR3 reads CASSLAGTLNRGYF. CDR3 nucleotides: TGTGCCAGCAGCTTAGCTGGGACGTTAAACCGGGGGTACTTC.